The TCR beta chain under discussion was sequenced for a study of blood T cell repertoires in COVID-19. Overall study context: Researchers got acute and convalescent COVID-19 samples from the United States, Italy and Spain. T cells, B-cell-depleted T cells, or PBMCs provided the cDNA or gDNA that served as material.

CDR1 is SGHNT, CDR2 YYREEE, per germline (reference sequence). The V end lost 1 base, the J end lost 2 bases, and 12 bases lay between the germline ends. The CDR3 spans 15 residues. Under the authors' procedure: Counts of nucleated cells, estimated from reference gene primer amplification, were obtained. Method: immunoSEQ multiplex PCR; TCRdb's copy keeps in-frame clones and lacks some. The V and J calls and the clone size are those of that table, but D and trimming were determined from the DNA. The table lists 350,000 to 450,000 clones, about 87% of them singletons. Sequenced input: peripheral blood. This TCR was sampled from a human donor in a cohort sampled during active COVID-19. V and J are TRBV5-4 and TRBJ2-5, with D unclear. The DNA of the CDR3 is TGTGCCAGCAGCTTGCGTTTTAAGACTCAAGAGACCCAGTACTTC. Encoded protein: CASSLRFKTQETQYF. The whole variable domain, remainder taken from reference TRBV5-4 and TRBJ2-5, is ETGVTQSPTHLIKTRGQQVTLRCSSQSGHNTVSWYQQALGQGPQFIFQYYREEENGRGNFPPRFSGLQFPNYSSELNVNALELDDSALYLCASSLRFKTQETQYFGPGTRLLVL.